A few counts support the clone carrying this T cell receptor (beta chain). Its antigen remains unknown. The data derive from a study of T cells in Graves' hyperthyroidism and ophthalmopathy. Germline loops: CDR1 SGDLS, CDR2 YYNGEE. CDR3 length: 15 amino acids. V shed 4 bases, J shed 3 bases, and the junction held 8 bases outside the gene matches. TCR beta CDR3 region amplification was performed from RNA transcripts. HTBI primers were used for first-round RT-PCR of the TCR CDR3. Each CDR3 protein is one row after TCRdb ran MiXCR on the multiplex PCR reads. The table lists about 510,000 distinct CDR3 sequences, about 14% of them singletons. Notes on the study in general: Among thyroid clonotypes expanded above 0.001, most also appeared in blood.

The V and J genes are TRBV9 and TRBJ1-1; TRBD1 aligns across 8 bases. This receptor was obtained from a woman aged 40 to 50 with Graves' hyperthyroidism. Sequenced material: blood. CDR3 loop: CASSTDRAMYTEAFF. In DNA, the CDR3 is TGTGCCAGCAGCACGGACAGGGCTATGTACACTGAAGCTTTCTTT. Looking up the rest from reference TRBV9 and TRBJ1-1 gives the full variable domain: DSGVTQTPKHLITATGQRVTLRCSPRSGDLSVYWYQQSLDQGLQFLIQYYNGEERAKGNILERFSAQQFPDLHSELNLSSLELGDSALYFCASSTDRAMYTEAFFGQGTRLTVV.